These 17 T cell receptor beta chains originate from one sample sequenced in a study of blood T cell repertoires in COVID-19. Clones were sequenced by immunoSEQ multiplex PCR, and TCRdb holds only the in-frame ones, with some missing. The sample shows approximately 54,000 clones, 85% to 90% of them seen only once. Sequenced input: peripheral blood. These receptors came from a man aged 80 or over with active COVID-19.

The chain combines TRBV5-6 with TRBJ1-1; D is undetermined. The CDR3 covers 12 residues. CDR1 and CDR2 (germline): SGHDT, YYEEEE. Trimming pared 2 bases from V and 6 bases from J, leaving 8 bases between. This CDR3 reads CASSFTSSEAFF. CDR3 in DNA: TGTGCCAGCAGCTTCACGAGCTCTGAAGCTTTCTTT.

V usage is TRBV5-4 and J usage is TRBJ2-7, with no clear D. Germline V gene data show CDR1 as SGHNT and CDR2 as YYREEE (reference sequence). Trimming cost V 4 bases and J 3 bases, with 14 bases left between them. The CDR3 is 14 amino acids. CDR3 sequence reads: CASSPNYQSYEQYF. For the CDR3, the DNA is TGTGCCAGCAGCCCAAACTACCAAAGCTACGAGCAGTACTTC.

This clone has more than one count but fewer than ten. The rearrangement joins TRBV27 to TRBJ2-3; D unclear. From germline, CDR1 is MNHEY and CDR2 SMNVEV (reference sequence). The CDR3 totals 12 residues. V lost 2 bases and J 5 bases, leaving 5 bases between the germline ends. CDR3 region: CASSLNGDTQYF. The CDR3 nucleotides read TGTGCCAGCAGTTTAAACGGAGATACGCAGTATTTT.

V is TRBV4-3 and J is TRBJ2-5; 9 bases match TRBD2. Germline loops: CDR1 LGHNA, CDR2 YSLEER. CDR3 size: 17 residues. V shed 4 bases and J 6 bases; nucleotides not matched to a gene: 15. CDR3 DNA: TGCGCCAGCAGCCCCTACCGGGAGGCGGGAGGGCGGCAGACCCAGTACTTC. It yields the protein CASSPYREAGGRQTQYF.

V is TRBV25-1 and J is TRBJ1-2; weak D call: TRBD1 (5 bases). Germline V gene lookup returns CDR1 MGHDK and CDR2 SYGVNS. V dropped 3 bases and J dropped 2 bases, with 13 bases sitting between them. The CDR3 contains 15 residues. As DNA, the CDR3 is TGTGCCAGCAGTGAGGCGGGGGTGGTGAACTATGGCTACACCTTC. It yields the protein CASSEAGVVNYGYTF.

The genes are TRBV18 and TRBJ2-1; 9 positions match TRBD1. V shed 3 bases, J shed 8 bases, and the junction held 5 bases outside the gene matches. The V gene's germline CDR1 is KGHSH and CDR2 LQKENI. The CDR3 is made up of 14 amino acids. The CDR3 DNA is TGTGCCAGCTCACCGGGACAGGGTTCGCATGAGCAGTTCTTC. It specifies CASSPGQGSHEQFF.

The V and J genes are TRBV6-2 or TRBV6-3 and TRBJ2-1; 8 bases line up with TRBD2. The CDR3 spans 11 residues. Germline values: CDR1 MNHEY, CDR2 SVGEGT. Unmatched junction bases numbered 3, after V lost 2 bases and J lost 15 bases. The CDR3 DNA follows: TGTGCCAGCAGTTACGGGACTAGTACGTTCTTC. Translation: CASSYGTSTFF.

The genes are TRBV7-2 and TRBJ2-1; D ambiguous. The CDR3 consists of 12 residues. Trimming shortened V by 10 bases and J by 9 bases, and 16 bases separated the two germline ends. From germline, CDR1 is SGHTA and CDR2 FQGNSA. The CDR3 bases are TGTGCCATCAGAGAAAATAGTAGTGAGCAGTTCTTC. Translating gives CAIRENSSEQFF.

The chain couples TRBV7-2 to TRBJ2-7; 12 nucleotides line up with TRBD2. V gave up 5 bases and J gave up 5 bases; unmatched junction bases: 7. CDR1 is SGHTA, CDR2 FQGNSA, per germline. CDR3 length equals 15 residues. The CDR3 protein is CASSRLAGGRNEQYF. As DNA, the CDR3 is TGTGCCAGCAGCCGTCTAGCGGGAGGGAGGAACGAGCAGTACTTC. The whole variable domain, remainder taken from reference TRBV7-2 and TRBJ2-7, is GAGVSQSPSNKVTEKGKDVELRCDPISGHTALYWYRQSLGQGLEFLIYFQGNSAPDKSGLPSDRFSAERTGGSVSTLTIQRTQQEDSAVYLCASSRLAGGRNEQYFGPGTRLTVT.

The chain combines TRBV28 with TRBJ1-6; 7 bases are shared with TRBD1. The CDR3 is 15 residues long. Germline V CDR1 and CDR2: MDHEN, SYDVKM. V was clipped by 2 bases and J by 5 bases; unmatched bases: 3. CDR3 DNA sequence: TGTGCCAGCAGTTTAACCGGGACAGATAATTCACCCCTCCACTTT. This encodes CASSLTGTDNSPLHF.

This clone was seen only once. The rearrangement uses TRBV3-1 (or the pseudogene TRBV3-2) and TRBJ1-2; D may be TRBD1 (6 bases). V dropped 4 bases and J dropped 14 bases, with 20 bases sitting between them. The CDR3 extends over 13 amino acids. CDR1 and CDR2 from the germline V gene are LGHDT and YNNKEL (reference sequence). The CDR3, as DNA: TGTGCCAGCAGCCTCCTTCAGGGGAAAGGGGCAACCTTC. Its translation is CASSLLQGKGATF.

V and J are TRBV14 and TRBJ2-5, with D maybe TRBD2 (6 bases). Per the germline V gene, CDR1 is SGHDN and CDR2 is FVKESK. V dropped 0 bases and J dropped 7 bases, with 15 bases sitting between them. This CDR3 has 15 amino acids. The CDR3 DNA reads as TGTGCCAGCAGCCAAGATTTTACCGGAGGGACGACCCAGTACTTC. It specifies CASSQDFTGGTTQYF.

The V call is TRBV7-2, the J call TRBJ2-2; 12 positions agree with TRBD1. J lost 1 base, V lost 5 bases, and 8 bases had no gene match. The CDR3 has 18 amino acids. Germline V gives CDR1 SGHTA, CDR2 FQGNSA. The CDR3 reads CASSPYRDRGLNTGELFF. Here the CDR3 DNA reads TGTGCCAGCAGCCCATACCGGGACAGGGGGCTGAACACCGGGGAGCTGTTTTTT.

The chain recombines TRBV18 with TRBJ2-5, with D hard to call. Trimming took 1 base from V and 0 from J, leaving 9 bases between them. CDR1 KGHSH and CDR2 LQKENI come from the germline V gene. This CDR3 is built from 15 residues. The CDR3 reads CASSPRSANQETQYF. In DNA, the CDR3 is TGTGCCAGCTCACCACGATCAGCGAACCAAGAGACCCAGTACTTC. Looking up the rest from reference TRBV18 and TRBJ2-5 gives the full variable domain: NAGVMQNPRHLVRRRGQEARLRCSPMKGHSHVYWYRQLPEEGLKFMVYLQKENIIDESGMPKERFSAEFPKEGPSILRIQQVVRGDSAAYFCASSPRSANQETQYFGPGTRLLVL.

The chain recombines TRBV5-1 with TRBJ2-7, with 8 positions matching TRBD2. From germline, CDR1 is SGHRS and CDR2 YFSETQ. The CDR3 has 14 amino acids. Trimming at V came to 0 bases and at J to 5 bases, leaving 4 bases not matched to a gene. CDR3 coding DNA: TGCGCCAGCAGCTTGGACACTAGCGGAGACGAGCAGTACTTC. Encoded protein: CASSLDTSGDEQYF.

This clone was found once. The rearrangement joins TRBV23-1 to TRBJ2-2; TRBD2 agrees at 9 bases. TRBV23-1 is an ORF, with its function uncertain. With V trimmed by 0 bases and J by 4 bases, 6 bases remained unmatched. The CDR3 totals 17 residues. The CDR3 bases are TGCGCCAGCAGTCAATCGAGCGGGGGGCGGGCCACCGGGGAGCTGTTTTTT. This translates into CASSQSSGGRATGELFF.

The rearrangement joins TRBV2 to TRBJ1-2; perhaps TRBD1 as D (6 bases). The CDR3 length is 14 residues. Per the germline V gene, CDR1 is SNHLY and CDR2 is FYNNEI. Trimming stripped 10 bases from V and 8 bases from J, with 23 bases between. The chain's CDR3 is CATLLGRGDIGYTF. In DNA form, the CDR3 reads TGTGCCACTCTGCTTGGCCGGGGGGACATCGGCTACACCTTC.